This T cell receptor (beta chain) was sequenced in a study of Graves' ophthalmopathy and Graves' hyperthyroidism. CDR3 regions of TCR beta were amplified from RNA transcripts. Amplification began with first-round RT-PCR using HTBI primers, then second-round multiplex PCR was performed. TCRdb re-called the multiplex PCR reads with MiXCR, one entry per CDR3 protein. The sample shows approximately 210,000 distinct CDR3 sequences, roughly 21% of them seen only once. This CDR3 comprises 13 residues. Trimming shortened V by 10 bases and J by 0 bases, and 12 bases separated the two germline ends. Germline V gene sequence: CDR1 SNHLY, CDR2 FYNNEI.

The chain is built from TRBV2 and TRBJ1-1; the D gene is possibly TRBD1 (6 bases). This receptor was taken from a woman aged 45 to 65 with Graves' ophthalmopathy. Sequencing used peripheral blood. CDR3 amino acids: CATGQNMNTEAFF. The CDR3 DNA follows: TGTGCCACAGGACAGAACATGAACACTGAAGCTTTCTTT.